A selection of T cell receptor beta chains follows, all from one sample in a study of T-cell memory formation after mild COVID-19. TCRdb re-analysed the 5' RACE reads in MiXCR, keeping a single row per CDR3 protein. The table records 550,000 to 600,000 distinct CDR3 sequences, less than 25% of them present only once. The source material was PBMCs or a T cell subset sorted from them (not recorded which). The receptors were sampled from an adult woman who had mild COVID-19 (a few samples of this study predate the infection). Cell type and time point are not known. The CDR3 runs from the conserved cysteine through the conserved F or W. The order of the fields is J gene, D gene, V gene, clone size, CDR3 DNA, CDR3 protein. D genes are given only for firm matches. Clone size is stated in some rows and not others, as once, few, many or a class when expanded.

J gene: TRBJ1-1
D gene: NA
V gene: TRBV5-1
clone size: NA
CDR3 DNA: TGCGCCAGCAGTCTGCACAGGGAGAACACTGAAGCTTTCTTT
CDR3 protein: CASSLHRENTEAFF

J gene: TRBJ2-5
D gene: NA
V gene: TRBV15
clone size: NA
CDR3 DNA: TGTGCCACCAGCACCCCTTTAGCCCAGTACTTC
CDR3 protein: CATSTPLAQYF

J gene: TRBJ1-1
D gene: NA
V gene: TRBV5-4
clone size: NA
CDR3 DNA: TGTGCCAGCAGCTCCTTAGCCAAGAACACTGAAGCTTTCTTT
CDR3 protein: CASSSLAKNTEAFF

J gene: TRBJ1-1
D gene: NA
V gene: TRBV7-8
clone size: NA
CDR3 DNA: TGTGCCAGCAGCTCGGAAGAGGACAACACCAACACTGAAGCTTTCTTT
CDR3 protein: CASSSEEDNTNTEAFF

J gene: TRBJ2-7
D gene: NA
V gene: TRBV24-1
clone size: many
CDR3 DNA: TGTGCCACCAGTGATGGGACGGAATACGAGCAGTACTTC
CDR3 protein: CATSDGTEYEQYF

J gene: TRBJ2-2
D gene: TRBD2
V gene: TRBV7-2
clone size: NA
CDR3 DNA: TGTGCCAGCAGCTTATCCCGGACTAGTTTCAACACCGGGGAGCTGTTTTTT
CDR3 protein: CASSLSRTSFNTGELFF

J gene: TRBJ2-2
D gene: TRBD1
V gene: TRBV7-9
clone size: NA
CDR3 DNA: TGTGCCAGCAGCCCCCTGGGACAGGGTTTCGGGGAGCTGTTTTTT
CDR3 protein: CASSPLGQGFGELFF

J gene: TRBJ1-2
D gene: NA
V gene: TRBV6-5
clone size: NA
CDR3 DNA: TGTGCCAGCAGTAGACAGAACCAATATGGCTACACCTTC
CDR3 protein: CASSRQNQYGYTF

J gene: TRBJ2-3
D gene: NA
V gene: TRBV5-5
clone size: many
CDR3 DNA: TGTGCCAGCAGCTTGACGAGGGTCACAGATACGCAGTATTTT
CDR3 protein: CASSLTRVTDTQYF

J gene: TRBJ1-2
D gene: NA
V gene: TRBV30
clone size: NA
CDR3 DNA: TGTGCCTGGAGTCCCGAGGGCGCAGGGAGGTACACCTTC
CDR3 protein: CAWSPEGAGRYTF

J gene: TRBJ2-3
D gene: TRBD2
V gene: TRBV12-3/TRBV12-4
clone size: many
CDR3 DNA: TGTGCCAGCAGTAGACTAGCGGGGGGCACAGATACGCAGTATTTT
CDR3 protein: CASSRLAGGTDTQYF

J gene: TRBJ1-4
D gene: TRBD1
V gene: TRBV7-8
clone size: many
CDR3 DNA: TGTGCCAGCAGCACCAGCCACAGGGGGCCGATTGAAAAACTGTTTTTT
CDR3 protein: CASSTSHRGPIEKLFF

J gene: TRBJ2-7
D gene: TRBD1
V gene: TRBV20-1
clone size: NA
CDR3 DNA: TGCAGTGCCCAGGGGGATCAGCGAGTCCGCTACGAGCAGTACTTC
CDR3 protein: CSAQGDQRVRYEQYF